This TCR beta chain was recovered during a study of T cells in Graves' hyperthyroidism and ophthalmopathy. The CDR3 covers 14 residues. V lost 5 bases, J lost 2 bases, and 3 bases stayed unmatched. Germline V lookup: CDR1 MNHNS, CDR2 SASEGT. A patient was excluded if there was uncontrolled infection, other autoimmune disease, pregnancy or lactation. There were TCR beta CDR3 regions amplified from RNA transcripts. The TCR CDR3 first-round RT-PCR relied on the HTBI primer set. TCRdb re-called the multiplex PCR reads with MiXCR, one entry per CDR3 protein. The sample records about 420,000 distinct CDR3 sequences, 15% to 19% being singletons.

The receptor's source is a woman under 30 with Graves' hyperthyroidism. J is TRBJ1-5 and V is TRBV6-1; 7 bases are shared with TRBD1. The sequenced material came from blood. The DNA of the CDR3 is TGTGCCAGCAGTCACGGGACAGGCAATCAGCCCCAGCATTTT. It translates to CASSHGTGNQPQHF.